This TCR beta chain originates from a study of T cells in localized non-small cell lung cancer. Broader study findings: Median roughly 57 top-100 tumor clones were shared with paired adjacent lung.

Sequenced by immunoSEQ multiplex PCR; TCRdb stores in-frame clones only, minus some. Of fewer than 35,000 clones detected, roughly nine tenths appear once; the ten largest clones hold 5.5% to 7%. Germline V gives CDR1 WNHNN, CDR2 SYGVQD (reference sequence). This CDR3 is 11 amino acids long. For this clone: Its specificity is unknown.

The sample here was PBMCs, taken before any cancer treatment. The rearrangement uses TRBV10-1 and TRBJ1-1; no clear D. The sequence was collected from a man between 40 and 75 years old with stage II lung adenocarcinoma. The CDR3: CAEAANTEAFF. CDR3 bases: TGCGCTGAGGCGGCGAACACTGAAGCTTTCTTT.